A selection of T cell receptor beta chains follows, all from one sample in a study of identical twins. TCRdb passed the 5' RACE reads through MiXCR, listing each CDR3 protein once. The sample carries hundreds of thousands of distinct CDR3 sequences, 8.5% to 9.5% recorded once. These sequences were also reported in another study, on yellow fever vaccine responses in identical twins.

Material: PBMCs. These receptors were taken from a woman between 18 and 29 years old in good health. Each CDR3 is given without its conserved first and last residue.

j_gene: TRBJ2-5; v_gene: TRBV12-3/TRBV12-4; CDR3aa: ASKGRDAGGETQY
j_gene: TRBJ2-2; v_gene: TRBV7-2; CDR3aa: ASSPSAGELF
j_gene: TRBJ1-2; v_gene: TRBV11-2; CDR3aa: ASSPADLGISEYGYT
j_gene: TRBJ2-1; v_gene: TRBV5-1; CDR3aa: ASSSGLAGGNEQF
j_gene: TRBJ2-2; v_gene: TRBV4-3; CDR3aa: ASSQEDGNTGELF
j_gene: TRBJ2-1; v_gene: TRBV9; CDR3aa: ASSVSGGSYNEQF
j_gene: TRBJ1-5; v_gene: TRBV12-3/TRBV12-4; CDR3aa: ASSLVGRSNQPQH
j_gene: TRBJ2-3; v_gene: TRBV7-9; CDR3aa: ASSPAPLATFGDTQY
j_gene: TRBJ2-2; v_gene: TRBV4-3; CDR3aa: ASSQQGQGIGELF
j_gene: TRBJ2-7; v_gene: TRBV5-1; CDR3aa: ASSGTGTGHYEQY
j_gene: TRBJ2-7; v_gene: TRBV2; CDR3aa: ASSRLAGGSYEQY
j_gene: TRBJ1-1; v_gene: TRBV11-2; CDR3aa: ASSLRQLDEAF
j_gene: TRBJ2-7; v_gene: TRBV30; CDR3aa: AWSGGTGREQY
j_gene: TRBJ2-1; v_gene: TRBV6-5; CDR3aa: ASSYFAGTRANEQF
j_gene: TRBJ2-7; v_gene: TRBV7-9; CDR3aa: ASSLRETADEQY
j_gene: TRBJ2-7; v_gene: TRBV10-1; CDR3aa: ASTWRTSGYEQY
j_gene: TRBJ2-1; v_gene: TRBV20-1; CDR3aa: SARSSGRIDEQF
j_gene: TRBJ1-2; v_gene: TRBV28; CDR3aa: ASSSPGQKAYGYT